This record covers a single T cell receptor (beta chain). Its specificity is unknown. In the same sample, other DNA sequences code for this CDR3. These data originate in a study of shared clonotypes between healthy human individuals. Broader study findings: Compared with clonotypes that all four donors shared, non-shared clonotypes had lower generation probabilities.

On sorted subsets, replicate PCRs used roughly 220 ng DNA, or tens of thousands of T cell genomes. Sequencing used immunoSEQ multiplex PCR; TCRdb keeps in-frame clones, though not all of them. The profile shows over a million clones, approximately 97% of them singletons. Adults of Caucasian background living in Nashville, Tennessee made up all donors. Splitting the CD4+ cells yielded a CD45RA+ naive subset and a CD45RA-negative memory subset. The CDR3 covers 13 residues. CDR1 is LNHDA and CDR2 is SQIVND in the germline V gene (reference sequence). V was clipped by 7 bases and J by 4 bases, with 8 bases between them.

The rearrangement uses TRBV19 and TRBJ2-6; D remains unclear. Sequenced input: naive CD4+ T cells sorted from blood. Indicated subset: CD45RA+ positively selected. The sequence came from a man between 25 and 39 years old in good health. The CDR3 reads CASTVSGANVLTF. The CDR3 DNA reads as TGTGCCAGTACCGTGTCAGGGGCCAACGTCCTGACTTTC. The complete variable domain, with remaining parts taken from reference TRBV19 and TRBJ2-6, reads DGGITQSPKYLFRKEGQNVTLSCEQNLNHDAMYWYRQDPGQGLRLIYYSQIVNDFQKGDIAEGYSVSREKKESFPLTVTSAQKNPTAFYLCASTVSGANVLTFGAGSRLTVL.